This TCR beta chain originates from a study of human T cells and chemical hapten exposure. TCRdb independently ran MiXCR on the RACE reads; one entry per CDR3 protein. The sample lists about 190,000 distinct CDR3 sequences; roughly a quarter were seen once. The time point was: patch test 3, about 24 weeks after DPC sensitization. Treatment specified: therapeutic diphenylcyclopropenone sensitization with weekly scalp DPC. This clonotype was counted between two and nine times. The CDR3 runs 15 residues. Germline-derived CDR1 and CDR2 are DFQATT and SNEGSKA (reference sequence). V trimming: 4 bases; J trimming: 6 bases; junction bases outside the gene matches: 10.

The material was whole blood, obtained in connection with sensitization to the hapten diphenylcyclopropenone (DPC). The chain links TRBV20-1 to TRBJ2-3; 10 bases are a match to TRBD2. The clonotype originates from a woman aged 40 to 50 with alopecia areata. Some clones in this sample may be carry-over from other donors' samples. The CDR3 loop is CSATLSEGLADTQYF. The CDR3 region has the DNA TGCAGTGCTACCCTTTCTGAGGGACTAGCGGATACGCAGTATTTT.